This T cell receptor (beta chain) was sequenced for a study of PD-L1 blockade in urothelial cancer. A single count supports this clone. Germline V gene sequence: CDR1 MNHEY, CDR2 SMNVEV (reference sequence). The CDR3 totals 16 residues. Trimming cost V 7 bases and J 0 bases; bases outside gene matches: 8. Sequenced by immunoSEQ multiplex PCR; TCRdb stores in-frame clones only, minus some. The table includes roughly 40,000 clones, less than 95% detected once. Time point indicated: peripheral blood 6 weeks after treatment start. This sequence joins TRBV27 and TRBJ2-2; TRBD2 aligns across 7 bases. The clonotype was recovered from a man in his 70s with urothelial cancer. Sequenced material: PBMCs, taken around atezolizumab (anti-PD-L1) treatment. In DNA form, the CDR3 reads TGTGCCAGCATTTCTGCGGGAGATCCGAACACCGGGGAGCTGTTTTTT. Its protein is CASISAGDPNTGELFF.